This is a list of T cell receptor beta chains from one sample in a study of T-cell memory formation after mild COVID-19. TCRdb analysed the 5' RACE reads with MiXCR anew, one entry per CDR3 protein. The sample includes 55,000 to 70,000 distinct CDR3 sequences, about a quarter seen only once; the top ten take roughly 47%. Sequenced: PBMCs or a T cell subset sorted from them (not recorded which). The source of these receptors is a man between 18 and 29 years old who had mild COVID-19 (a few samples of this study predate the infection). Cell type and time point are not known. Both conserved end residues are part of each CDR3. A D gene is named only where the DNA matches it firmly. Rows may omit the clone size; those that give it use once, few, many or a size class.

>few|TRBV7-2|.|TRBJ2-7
TGTGCCAGCACCGCGTTTGCAGGGGACGACGAGCAGTACTTC
CASTAFAGDDEQYF
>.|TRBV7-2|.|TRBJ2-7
TGTGCCAGCAACCTGGGGCTAAGTAGCGTCGAGCAGTACTTC
CASNLGLSSVEQYF
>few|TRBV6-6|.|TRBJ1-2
TGTGCCAGCAGTTACTCTTACAGGGACGGCTACACCTTC
CASSYSYRDGYTF
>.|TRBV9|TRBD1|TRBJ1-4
TGTGCCAGCAGCGTGGACAGGGGGGAAAAACTGTTTTTT
CASSVDRGEKLFF
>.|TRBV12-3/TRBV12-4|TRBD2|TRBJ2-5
TGTGCCAGCAGTCCTTGGGCCAGCGGGGGGGCCTTGGAGACCCAGTACTTC
CASSPWASGGALETQYF
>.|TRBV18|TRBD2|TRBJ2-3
TGTGCCAGCTCATCGGAGAGCGGGGGCGATACGCAGTATTTT
CASSSESGGDTQYF
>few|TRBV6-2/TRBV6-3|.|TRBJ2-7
TGTGCCAGCCGCGTAGGGCTCAACGAGCAGTACTTC
CASRVGLNEQYF
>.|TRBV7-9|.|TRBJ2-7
TGTGCCAGCAGTTTGGGGCTGGGGGTGGTCTACGAGCAGTACTTC
CASSLGLGVVYEQYF
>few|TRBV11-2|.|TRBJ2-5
TGTGCCAGCAGCCATCGACTAGTTTCGGAGACCCAGTACTTC
CASSHRLVSETQYF
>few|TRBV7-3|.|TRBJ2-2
TGTGCCAGCAGCTTACGTACCGGGGAGCTGTTTTTT
CASSLRTGELFF
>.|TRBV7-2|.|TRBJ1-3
TGTGCCAGCAGCCCCCCGACTGTCTCTGGAAACACCATATATTTT
CASSPPTVSGNTIYF
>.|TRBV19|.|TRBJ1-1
TGTGCCAGTAGTATAGACCCGACCCGGGGGGAGAGGGGTCCTGAAGCTTTCTTT
CASSIDPTRGERGPEAFF
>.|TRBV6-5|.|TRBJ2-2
TGTGCCAGCAGCGCTTTTGCGGAAACCGGGGAGCTGTTTTTT
CASSAFAETGELFF
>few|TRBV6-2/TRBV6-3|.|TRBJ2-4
TGTGCCAGCAGTTTTACCAAAAACATTCAGTACTTC
CASSFTKNIQYF
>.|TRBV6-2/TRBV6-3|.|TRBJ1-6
TGTGCCAGCAGTTACCAGGGCGGAAATTCACCCCTCCACTTT
CASSYQGGNSPLHF
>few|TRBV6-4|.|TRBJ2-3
TGTGCCAGCAGTGACGAGGGGGGGGCCGCAGATACGCAGTATTTT
CASSDEGGAADTQYF
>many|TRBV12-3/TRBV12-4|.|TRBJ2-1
TGTGCCAGCAGTTTTATCCGGGACACACACTACAATGAGCAGTTCTTC
CASSFIRDTHYNEQFF
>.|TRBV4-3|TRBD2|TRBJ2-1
TGCGCCAGCAGCCAAGAAAGGGTGGGGGAACTAGCGGGGAACAATGAGCAGTTCTTC
CASSQERVGELAGNNEQFF
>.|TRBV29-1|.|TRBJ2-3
TGCAGCGTTGTCATTATAGGGGGCACAGATACGCAGTATTTT
CSVVIIGGTDTQYF
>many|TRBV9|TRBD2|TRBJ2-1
TGTGCCAGCAGCCCATCCTCCGGGACTAGGCTCCATGAGCAGTTCTTC
CASSPSSGTRLHEQFF
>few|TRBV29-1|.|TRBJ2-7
TGCAGCGTTGTTATGGACGAGCAGTACTTC
CSVVMDEQYF
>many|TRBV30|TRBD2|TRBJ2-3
TGTGCCTGGAGTGTCGGTCTAGCGGGGTTCACAGATACGCAGTATTTT
CAWSVGLAGFTDTQYF
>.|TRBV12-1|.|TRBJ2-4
TGTGCCAGCAGCTTTGCGCAAGGCGGGGAAGCCAAAAACATTCAGTACTTC
CASSFAQGGEAKNIQYF
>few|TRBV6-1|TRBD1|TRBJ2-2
TGTGCCAGCAGTGAAGGGACAGGGGACACCGGGGAGCTGTTTTTT
CASSEGTGDTGELFF
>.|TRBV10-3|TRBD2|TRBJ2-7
TGTGCCATCAGTGACGGACTAGCGGGCAGTAGCTCCTACGAGCAGTACTTC
CAISDGLAGSSSYEQYF
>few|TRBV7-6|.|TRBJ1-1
TGTGCCAGCAGCGTTGATGGAACTGAAGCTTTCTTT
CASSVDGTEAFF
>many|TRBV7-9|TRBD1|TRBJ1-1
TGTGCCAGCAGACAGGGGGCCGACACTGAAGCTTTCTTT
CASRQGADTEAFF
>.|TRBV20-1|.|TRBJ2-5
TGCAGTGCTAGCCGAGAAGCGGGCCAAGAGACCCAGTACTTC
CSASREAGQETQYF
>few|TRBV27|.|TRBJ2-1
TGTGCCAGCAGTTTCGGCTCCTACAATGAGCAGTTCTTC
CASSFGSYNEQFF
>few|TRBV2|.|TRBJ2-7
TGTGCCAGCACACAGGGCTACGAGCAGTACTTC
CASTQGYEQYF
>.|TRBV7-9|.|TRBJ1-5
TGTGCCAGCAGCTTAGAGGACACTAATCAGCCCCAGCATTTT
CASSLEDTNQPQHF
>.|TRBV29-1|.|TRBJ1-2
TGCAGCGTTCTAGGAGAGAACTATGGCTACACCTTC
CSVLGENYGYTF
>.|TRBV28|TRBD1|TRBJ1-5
TGTGCCAGCAGTTTATCCGACAGGGAGGATAGCAATCAGCCCCAGCATTTT
CASSLSDREDSNQPQHF
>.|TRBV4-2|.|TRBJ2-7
TGTGCCAGCAGCCAAGTTAAAGACATCTACGAGCAGTACTTC
CASSQVKDIYEQYF
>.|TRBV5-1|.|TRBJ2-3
TGCGCCAGCAGCTGGGGGGCAGATACGCAGTATTTT
CASSWGADTQYF
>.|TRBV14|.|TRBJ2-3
TGTGCCAGCAGCCAAGATGCAGCGAACACAGATACGCAGTATTTT
CASSQDAANTDTQYF
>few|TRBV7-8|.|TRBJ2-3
TGTGCCAGCAGCTTAGTCGGGGGGCTCAGCACAGATACGCAGTATTTT
CASSLVGGLSTDTQYF
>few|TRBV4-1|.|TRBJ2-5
TGCGCCAGCAGCCAAAGAAGGGAAGAGACCCAGTACTTC
CASSQRREETQYF
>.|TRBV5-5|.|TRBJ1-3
TGTGCCAGCAGCTTGGCCGCAGCAGGGTTCTCTGGAAACACCATATATTTT
CASSLAAAGFSGNTIYF
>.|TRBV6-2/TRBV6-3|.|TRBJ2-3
TGTGCCAGCAGCCGGCTAGCGTATAGCACAGATACGCAGTATTTT
CASSRLAYSTDTQYF
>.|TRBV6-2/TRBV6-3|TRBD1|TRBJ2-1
TGTGCCAGCGGACCACAGGGGATTCTCTTC
CASGPQGILF
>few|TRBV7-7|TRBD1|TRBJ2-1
TGTGCTAGCAGCTTAGGGACAGTGGGTGATGAGCAGTTCTTC
CASSLGTVGDEQFF
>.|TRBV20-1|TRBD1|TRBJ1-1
TGCAGTGCCGCACCCCCGGACAGGCCGGATTGGGGTGAAGCTTTCTTT
CSAAPPDRPDWGEAFF
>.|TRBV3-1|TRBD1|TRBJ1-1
TGTGCCAGCAGCCCGGACAGGGCTTCTGAAGCTTTCTTT
CASSPDRASEAFF
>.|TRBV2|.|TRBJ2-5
TGTGCCAGCAGGGATGCCGGGGCCGCAGGGGAGACCCAGTACTTC
CASRDAGAAGETQYF
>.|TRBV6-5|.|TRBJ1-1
TGTGCCAGCAGTTACTCGAGCGGGCGGAGGACTGAAGCTTTCTTT
CASSYSSGRRTEAFF
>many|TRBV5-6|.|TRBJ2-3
TGTGCCAGCAGCTTCGGCACAGATACGCAGTATTTT
CASSFGTDTQYF
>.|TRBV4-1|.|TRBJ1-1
TGCGCCAGCAGCCAAGGAGTCGGGGGGACGAACACTGAAGCTTTCTTT
CASSQGVGGTNTEAFF
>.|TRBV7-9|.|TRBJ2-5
TGTGCCAGCAGCTTAACGGGGCCCGAGACCCAGTACTTC
CASSLTGPETQYF
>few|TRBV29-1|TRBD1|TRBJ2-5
TGCAGCGTTCAGGACAGGGGGTATCTGAGGACCCAGTACTTC
CSVQDRGYLRTQYF